The entry below describes one T cell receptor (beta chain). Its binding antigen is unknown. Per-nucleotide qualities are absent, and no much larger clonotype sits a single base away. In this study, focal radiation therapy paired with CTLA-4 blockade (ipilimumab) was tested in patients who had chemo-refractory metastatic non-small-cell lung cancer. The data are from a study of radiotherapy plus CTLA-4 blockade in lung cancer (dated by TCRdb to 2016 to 2019). For the wider study: Among enrolled patients, under 20% had an objective response and 31% reached disease control.

Overall study outcomes, separate from this receptor: TCR clones derived from tumors expanded in peripheral blood after treatment with radiotherapy and ipilimumab. Early dynamic changes in blood T cell clones, together with increased serum interferon-beta after radiation, were reported as the strongest predictors of response.

The library came from the immunoSEQ multiplex PCR assay. TCRdb re-hosts the immuneACCESS table, in-frame sequences only. Its copies lack some clones; in the studies checked, an unresolved V gene accounts for under half of them, and the cause for the rest is not known. For this sample there are tens of thousands of clones; 85% to 90% appear just once. The ten most abundant clones make up around 0.87% of the sample. This receptor was taken from a human donor with non-small cell lung cancer who had stable disease on radiotherapy plus ipilimumab. Source: peripheral blood, taken from a patient treated with radiotherapy plus ipilimumab.

The nucleotides read TGTGCCAGCAGTTTGAGTAGCGGGATCGGGACAGATACGCAGTATTTT. Its translation reads: CASSLSSGIGTDTQYF. The sequence is built from TRBV28 and TRBJ2-3; 8 bases in the middle match TRBD2. The germline V end is reduced by 3 bases and the J end by 3 bases; junction bases left unmatched: 8. The germline V gene specifies MDHEN as CDR1 and SYDVKM as CDR2. The CDR3 covers 16 residues, taking in both the cysteine and the phenylalanine. Only the CDR3 part of the read is kept: 48 bases, read in frame from the first base. The variable domain in full, with residues beyond the CDR3 obtained from the reference TRBV28 and TRBJ2-3 genes, is DVKVTQSSRYLVKRTGEKVFLECVQDMDHENMFWYRQDPGLGLRLIYFSYDVKMKEKGDIPEGYSVSREKKERFSLILESASTNQTSMYLCASSLSSGIGTDTQYFGPGTRLTVL.